The next 30 T cell receptor delta chains were all read from a single sample in a study of gamma-delta chains in newborns, infants, children. TCRdb called clones anew from the reads with CATT. The sample contains more than 3,500 delta-chain clones, 1.9% of which appear only once. Sequencing was performed on blood. All receptors come from a child who was a newborn, infant or young child, either healthy, febrile or measles-vaccinated (not recorded which).

Comments on this clone: A read error is possible here, since a much larger clone lies one base away. V is TRDV2 and J is TRDJ1; D may be TRDD3 (5 bases). The V end was cut by 0 bases, the J end by 2 bases, with 12 bases between. From germline, CDR1 is GEAIGNYY and CDR2 EKD. There are 15 residues in the CDR3. CDR3 bases: TGTGCCTGTGACACCGTACTGAGGGGAACCGATAAACTCATCTTT. Its translation is CACDTVLRGTDKLIF.

This clone showed up just a few times. The same CDR3 is also encoded by other DNA sequences in this sample. V and J are TRDV2 and TRDJ3; TRDD3 aligns across 13 bases. The CDR3 has 21 residues. V lost 0 bases, J lost 0 bases, and 7 bases stayed unmatched. Germline lookup yields CDR1 GEAIGNYY and CDR2 EKD. The CDR3: CACDTVLGDTLSSWDTRQMFF. CDR3 DNA sequence: TGTGCCTGTGACACCGTACTGGGGGATACGCTTAGCTCCTGGGACACCCGACAGATGTTTTTC.

This clone came up a few times. A read error is the likely source, as a far larger clone sits one nucleotide away. The rearrangement joins TRDV2 to TRDJ1, with 7 positions matching TRDD3. Unmatched junction bases numbered 3, after V lost 0 bases and J lost 3 bases. Per the germline V gene, CDR1 is GEAIGNYY and CDR2 is EKD. The CDR3 contains 14 residues. Written as DNA, the CDR3 is TGTGCCTGTGACACCGTGGGGGACGCCGATAAACTCATCTTT. Protein sequence: CACDTVGDADKLIF.

This clone was counted only a few times. V gene TRDV1 combines with J gene TRDJ4, with a weak D call TRDD3 (5 bases). This CDR3 comprises 14 residues. Trimming removed 2 bases at V and 8 bases at J, with 18 bases between. From germline, CDR1 is TSWWSYY and CDR2 QGS. CDR3 sequence: CALGECQQNGALIF. CDR3 in DNA: TGTGCTCTTGGGGAATGTCAACAGAATGGGGCTCTGATCTTT.

Here the CDR3 reads CACDKILGDTDKLIF. The CDR3 DNA is TGTGCCTGTGACAAAATACTGGGGGATACCGATAAACTCATCTTT. V is TRDV2 and J is TRDJ1; TRDD3 agrees at 10 bases. This CDR3 spans 15 amino acids. After removal of 2 bases from V and 2 bases from J, the junction contained 4 bases not matched to a gene. In germline, CDR1 is GEAIGNYY, CDR2 EKD.

This clone was seen a few times. The chain links TRDV2 to TRDJ3; 9 positions match TRDD3. CDR1 and CDR2 (germline): GEAIGNYY, EKD. The junction had 12 bases not matched to a gene; V was cut back by 1 base and J by 0 bases. This CDR3 has 21 amino acids. In nucleotides, the CDR3 is TGTGCCTGTGACACTGTACTGGGGGACCCAAGGCCCTCCTGGGACACCCGACAGATGTTTTTC. Protein product: CACDTVLGDPRPSWDTRQMFF.

This clone was observed a handful of times. Other DNA sequences of this sample code for an identical CDR3. CDR3 nucleotides: TGTGCCTGTGACACCGTAGTGGGGGATACGAGCTCCTGGGACACCCGACAGATGTTTTTC. Its translation is CACDTVVGDTSSWDTRQMFF. This chain joins TRDV2 and TRDJ3; TRDD3 aligns across 11 bases. The CDR3 extends over 20 amino acids. The ends lost 0 bases at V and 0 bases at J; junction bases unmatched: 6. CDR1 GEAIGNYY and CDR2 EKD come from the germline V gene.

This clone was detected only a few times. Only one base separates this from a far larger clonotype, so it likely reflects a read error. The chain uses TRDV2 and TRDJ3; no firm D call. Germline V gives CDR1 GEAIGNYY, CDR2 EKD. Trimming removed 1 base from V and 2 bases from J, with 11 bases in between. This CDR3 is built from 17 residues. The CDR3 sequence is CACDTPDNTWDTRQMFF. The CDR3 region has the DNA TGTGCCTGTGACACGCCCGATAATACCTGGGACACCCGACAGATGTTTTTC.

V is TRDV2 and J is TRDJ3; D is uncertain. The CDR3 loop spans 17 amino acids. Deletions cut 1 base from V and 0 bases from J, with 9 bases between. CDR1 and CDR2 from the germline V gene are GEAIGNYY and EKD. In nucleotides, the CDR3 is TGTGCCTGTGACACTACGCCTAGCTCCTGGGACACCCGACAGATGTTTTTC. Translated: CACDTTPSSWDTRQMFF.

The table lists this clone with a few counts. This likely traces to a read error, being one base from a far larger clone. The rearrangement uses TRDV2 and TRDJ1, with D tentatively TRDD3 (5 bases). There are 15 residues in the CDR3. Germline V gene sequence: CDR1 GEAIGNYY, CDR2 EKD. CDR3 coding DNA: TGTGCCTGTGGCACCGTGGGGTTTCACACCGATAAACTCATCTTT. This codes for CACGTVGFHTDKLIF.

With respect to this clone: A far more abundant clone sits one base away, making this likely a read error. The J gene is TRDJ3, the V gene TRDV2, with D perhaps matching TRDD3 (6 bases). Germline V lookup: CDR1 GEAIGNYY, CDR2 EKD. The CDR3 runs 17 residues. CDR3 nucleotides: TGTGCCTGTGACACGCCCGATAGTACCTGGGGCACCCGACAGATGTTTTTC. Translating gives CACDTPDSTWGTRQMFF.

Relative to its sample, this clone is large. V is TRDV2 and J is TRDJ3; 7 positions agree with TRDD3. V shed 1 base and J 0 bases; nucleotides not matched to a gene: 8. CDR3 length equals 19 residues. CDR1 is GEAIGNYY, CDR2 EKD, per germline. This CDR3 reads CACDTGWGTHSWDTRQMFF. Written as DNA, the CDR3 is TGTGCCTGTGACACGGGGTGGGGGACCCACTCCTGGGACACCCGACAGATGTTTTTC.

Details on this clone: A far bigger clonotype differs at one base, so this is likely a read error. Additional DNA sequences in this sample encode the identical CDR3. The V call is TRDV2, the J call TRDJ2; possible D gene TRDD3, 6 bases. Germline V gives CDR1 GEAIGNYY, CDR2 EKD. V dropped 0 bases and J dropped 10 bases, with 17 bases sitting between them. The CDR3 has 15 residues. DNA of the CDR3: TGTGCCTGTGACACCGTGGGGGCCTCGGGGGAACAACTCTTCTTT. Its protein is CACDTVGASGEQLFF.

This clone was picked up a small number of times. This clone may be a read error of a much larger clone one base away. In nucleotides, the CDR3 is TGTGCCTGTGGCACGATACTGGGGGACCTCTCCTGGGACACCCGACAGATGTTTTTC. Translated, it gives CACGTILGDLSWDTRQMFF. V and J are TRDV2 and TRDJ3; 9 nucleotides agree with TRDD3. After removal of 5 bases from V and 0 bases from J, the junction contained 10 bases not matched to a gene. The CDR3 is 19 amino acids. In germline, CDR1 is GEAIGNYY, CDR2 EKD.

On this clone itself: This is likely an artifact of a read error, given a far larger clone one base away. V is TRDV2 and J is TRDJ1, with D possibly matching TRDD3 (5 bases). Germline V gives CDR1 GEAIGNYY, CDR2 EKD. The CDR3 runs 14 residues. V lost 3 bases to trimming and J lost 2 bases, with 12 bases between them. Here the CDR3 reads CACDVLVDTDKLIF. In DNA, the CDR3 is TGTGCCTGTGACGTACTGGTGGATACCGATAAACTCATCTTT.

By frequency in the sample, this clone is medium-sized (0.01 to 0.1%). The chain carries TRDV3 and TRDJ1; weak D call: TRDD3 (5 bases). This CDR3 contains 14 residues. Per the germline V gene, CDR1 is TVYSNPD and CDR2 is GDNSRS (reference sequence). V dropped 3 bases and J dropped 1 base, with 15 bases sitting between them. The CDR3 loop is CAFPSGESTDKLIF. CDR3 nucleotides: TGTGCCTTCCCCTCCGGGGAAAGCACCGATAAACTCATCTTT.

This clone has only a few counts. This same CDR3 is encoded by further DNA sequences in the sample. In nucleotides, the CDR3 is TGTGCCTGTGACACTGGGGGATACTCAACCTGGGACACCCGACAGATGTTTTTC. Translated, it gives CACDTGGYSTWDTRQMFF. The chain carries TRDV2 and TRDJ3; 10 bases are shared with TRDD3. V shed 1 base and J 2 bases; nucleotides not matched to a gene: 4. This CDR3 is built from 18 residues. Germline V CDR1 and CDR2: GEAIGNYY, EKD.

This clone has just a few counts. This chain uses TRDV3 with TRDJ3, with D unresolved. Trimming took off 3 bases at V and 0 bases at J, with 12 bases between the two ends. This CDR3 has 16 residues. Germline CDR1 reads TVYSNPD; CDR2 reads GDNSRS (reference sequence). CDR3: CAFTAYNSWDTRQMFF. The CDR3 nucleotides are TGTGCCTTCACGGCCTATAACTCCTGGGACACCCGACAGATGTTTTTC.

The chain combines TRDV2 with TRDJ2, with 10 bases lining up with TRDD3. Per the germline V gene, CDR1 is GEAIGNYY and CDR2 is EKD. The V segment lost 3 bases and the J segment 3 bases; nucleotides outside the gene matches: 15. The CDR3 is made up of 19 amino acids. The CDR3 sequence is CACDPLPGDTNPMTAQLFF. CDR3 nucleotides: TGTGCCTGTGACCCGCTACCGGGGGATACGAATCCGATGACAGCACAACTCTTCTTT.

Of note for this clone: This likely reflects a read error, since a far larger clone is one base away. The same CDR3 can be traced to other DNA sequences in this sample. The chain has TRDV2 and TRDJ1; TRDD3 matches 11 bases. CDR1 and CDR2 from the germline V gene are GEAIGNYY and EKD. This CDR3 contains 13 residues. The CDR3 DNA follows: TGCGCCTGTGACACTGGGGGATACGATAAACTCATCTTT. It translates to CACDTGGYDKLIF.

This clone was seen a handful of times. The likely explanation is a read error, given a far larger clone one base away. The CDR3 sequence is CACDAAGGPGSWDTRQMFF. DNA for the CDR3: TGTGCCTGTGACGCCGCGGGGGGACCAGGCTCCTGGGACACCCGACAGATGTTTTTC. The chain joins TRDV2 to TRDJ3, with D possibly TRDD3 on 6 matching bases. From germline, CDR1 is GEAIGNYY and CDR2 EKD. CDR3 length: 19 residues. V lost 3 bases to trimming and J lost 0 bases, with 17 bases between them.

The V and J genes are TRDV2 and TRDJ3; 11 bases map to TRDD3. Germline values: CDR1 GEAIGNYY, CDR2 EKD. Losses at the gene ends were 4 bases for V and 0 bases for J; bases not matched to a gene: 4. This CDR3 is 18 amino acids long. The CDR3 region has the DNA TGTGCCTGTGAAGGTACTGGGGGATACTCCTGGGACACCCGACAGATGTTTTTC. It translates to CACEGTGGYSWDTRQMFF.

This clone was seen a handful of times. A much larger clone is a single base away; this may be a read error. The V call is TRDV2, the J call TRDJ1, with a possible D match to TRDD3 (5 bases). The germline V gene has CDR1 GEAIGNYY and CDR2 EKD. The CDR3 extends over 14 amino acids. The CDR3 sequence: CACDTLGDTNKLIF. In DNA form, the CDR3 reads TGTGCCTGTGACACTTTAGGGGACACCAATAAACTCATCTTT.

This clone appeared a few times. A single base separates this from a much larger clone, so it may be a read error. The V gene is TRDV2, the J gene TRDJ3; TRDD3 agrees at 7 bases. Germline V gene data show CDR1 as GEAIGNYY and CDR2 as EKD. The CDR3 spans 19 residues. V shed 0 bases, J shed 2 bases, and the junction held 9 bases outside the gene matches. DNA for the CDR3: TGTGCCTGTGACACCGCTGGGGGTCCGAGCCCCTGGGACACCCGACAGATGTTTTTC. Amino acids: CACDTAGGPSPWDTRQMFF.

As for this clone: At one of its ends the junction is not consistent with the germline gene, which may arise from a read error. The gene calls are TRDV2 and TRDJ1; the match to TRDD3 covers 12 bases. This CDR3 contains 18 residues. Looked up from germline, CDR1 is GEAIGNYY and CDR2 is EKD. The CDR3 region has the DNA TGTGCCTGTGACCAACTGGGGGATACCCTTAGGGGGACCGATAAACTCACCTTC. It yields the protein CACDQLGDTLRGTDKLTF.

By sample fraction, this clone is large. This CDR3 is CACDTGGYAVRSWDTRQMFF. CDR3 nucleotides: TGTGCCTGTGACACTGGGGGATACGCCGTTAGGTCCTGGGACACCCGACAGATGTTTTTC. The rearrangement joins TRDV2 to TRDJ3, with 11 bases matching TRDD3. CDR3 size: 20 residues. V dropped 1 base and J dropped 1; count of bases not matched to a gene: 8. Germline V lookup: CDR1 GEAIGNYY, CDR2 EKD.

This clone was found a few times. A far larger clone is one nucleotide away, so this likely arose from a read error. In the same sample, other DNA sequences code for this CDR3. The V and J genes are TRDV2 and TRDJ3; no reliable D call. Germline CDR1 GEAIGNYY, CDR2 EKD. There are 17 residues in the CDR3. The V end lost 5 bases, the J end lost 1 base, and 14 bases lay between the germline ends. The CDR3 region is CACAITHGSWDTRQMFF. The DNA of the CDR3 is TGTGCCTGTGCCATTACTCATGGGTCCTGGGACACCCGACAGATGTTTTTC.

V and J are TRDV2 and TRDJ3; 10 nucleotides match TRDD3. The CDR3 consists of 18 residues. With V trimmed by 3 bases and J by 4 bases, 8 bases remained unmatched. Germline V lookup: CDR1 GEAIGNYY, CDR2 EKD. The CDR3 spells CACDGGYARFWDTRQMFF. In DNA form, the CDR3 reads TGTGCCTGTGACGGGGGATACGCCCGGTTTTGGGACACCCGACAGATGTTTTTC.

This chain joins TRAV29/DV5 and TRDJ3, with 11 bases lining up with TRDD3. V shed 0 bases and J 0 bases; nucleotides not matched to a gene: 11. This CDR3 spans 21 amino acids. CDR1 NSMFDY and CDR2 ISSIKDK come from the germline V gene. CDR3 in DNA: TGTGCAGCAAGCGTACTGGGGGATAATTACCTTTTCTCCTGGGACACCCGACAGATGTTTTTC. This gives the protein CAASVLGDNYLFSWDTRQMFF.

This sequence joins TRDV2 and TRDJ3, with D possibly TRDD3 on 6 matching bases. Trimming left V 0 bases short and J 0 bases short, with 11 bases between. From germline, CDR1 is GEAIGNYY and CDR2 EKD. The CDR3 loop spans 18 amino acids. Here the CDR3 reads CACDTVTGTSWDTRQMFF. CDR3 in DNA: TGTGCCTGTGACACCGTGACTGGGACCTCCTGGGACACCCGACAGATGTTTTTC.